This T cell receptor beta chain was captured in a study of molecular identifiers for immune sequencing clone quantification (dated 2018 in TCRdb). Concerning the study at large: For a replicate experiment, the RNA from either 20,000 or 100,000 naive CD8 T cells was divided into five aliquots, and four of those aliquots went on to sequencing. This methods study benchmarked molecular-identifier clustering-based TCR repertoire sequencing (MIDCIRS) and TCR RNA copy counting, using CD8 T cells to do so. Study-level results and caveats: Spiked-in Jurkat TCR RNA (roughly 10 copies' worth), which is not part of the donor repertoire, was contained in the naive libraries. Even against a background of roughly 1 million naive CD8 T cells, spiked-in Jurkat TCR RNA amounting to a single cell's worth was reported to be detectable. Highly expanded clone sizes could be underestimated if identical TCR molecules share a barcode. Without barcode sub-clustering, chimeric consensus sequences inflated TCR diversity; chimeras reached as high as 47%. Approximately 3.3 recovered TCR RNA copies per cell were obtained by modeling, versus roughly 9.7 by digital PCR, implying a capture efficiency of about 30%. In CMV-specific effector cells, clones with more than 20 RNA copies accounted for over 99% of molecules, whereas in naive cells such clones accounted for under 1%.

Libraries of naive CD8 T cells were built from anywhere between about 18,000 and 1,000,000 sorted cells, with 10%, 30% or 50% of the purified RNA used. Naive CD8 T cells were FACS-sorted as CD8+CD4-CCR7+CD45RA+ on a BD FACSAria II into RLT Plus buffer. To test detection sensitivity, Jurkat RNA equal to around 11 TCR copies was added to samples of about 20,000-1,000,000 naive CD8 T cells. CD8 T cells were enriched with RosetteSep CD8+ T Cell Enrichment Cocktail and Ficoll-Paque, followed by ACK red cell lysis. On this clonotype: Its antigen is currently not known. One base away there is no much larger clone; base qualities are not given.

Preparation of the library involved PCR. The sequencer was an Illumina HiSeq 4000. Bulk TCR libraries were prepared as previously described, using TCR primers listed in Table S5. Purification of total RNA was performed with the Qiagen AllPrep DNA/RNA kit. Before analysis, reads from multiple sequencing runs of the same library were pooled. In the original analysis: Reads were retained only if their TCR constant sequence matched exactly, and those retained reads were trimmed to 150 nt and grouped according to their 12-nt molecular barcodes. Within each barcode group, reads were sub-clustered at a 15% Levenshtein threshold, and quality-weighted consensus sequences were built per RNA molecule. Non-functional sequences were discarded, and so were lower-count sequences lying one edit away from another sequence. Barcode sub-clusters with fewer than 20% of the maximum read count were removed, based on fitting two negative binomial distributions. TCRdb reran the public reads through fastp at Q25 and MiXCR, keeping productive beta chains. Rows are combined by CDR3 protein, so each entry shows the most common genes and DNA. TCRdb's processing, not the authors', yielded these V and J calls. The sample table records about 640,000 distinct CDR3 sequences; approximately 20% of these occur just once. Under 0.95% of the sample is in the top ten clones.

Trimmed from V: 3 bases; trimmed from J: 4 bases; junction bases lacking a gene match: 3. Reading the germline V gene gives CDR1 SGHAT and CDR2 FQNNGV. The CDR3 starts with the cysteine, ends with the phenylalanine, and has 14 residues. Left in the record is the CDR3 DNA by itself, 42 bases read in frame from the first base. The chain couples TRBV11-2 to TRBJ2-7, with 10 central nucleotides matching TRBD2. Sequencing input: naive CD8+ T cells from blood, with Jurkat cell RNA spiked in. The cell subset or site label of this sample denotes: FACS-sorted CD8+CD4-CCR7+CD45RA+ naive T cells. The receptor was isolated from a human donor in good health. Some libraries in this study had Jurkat cell RNA spiked in. DNA sequence: TGTGCCAGCAGCTTCATAGCGGGAGGTTACGAGCAGTACTTC. Translated, this is CASSFIAGGYEQYF.